What follows are 20 T cell receptor beta chains derived from one specimen sequenced in a study of shared clonotypes between healthy human individuals. TCRdb's table, derived via immunoSEQ multiplex PCR, lists solely in-frame clones and lacks some. The repertoire holds more than 2 million clones, with approximately 95% as singletons. Sequenced: naive CD4+ T cells sorted from blood. Subset meaning: CD45RA+ positively selected. The receptor source for this set is a man younger than 35 in good health.

This rearrangement joins TRBV4-1 to TRBJ1-1; D may be TRBD1 (5 bases). Trimming cost V 4 bases and J 4 bases, with 16 bases left between them. The germline gives CDR1 MGHRA, CDR2 YSYEKL. This CDR3 has 15 residues. CDR3 residues: CASSPTDWGSTEAFF. The CDR3 DNA reads TGCGCCAGCAGCCCCACGGACTGGGGGTCCACTGAAGCTTTCTTT.

The V gene is TRBV15, the J gene TRBJ1-2, with D perhaps TRBD1 (5 bases). Per germline, CDR1 LNHNV and CDR2 YYDKDF (reference sequence). The CDR3 consists of 14 residues. The V end lost 2 bases, the J end lost 3 bases, and 10 bases lay between the germline ends. CDR3 in amino acids: CATSRSGRDYGYTF. The CDR3 DNA sequence: TGTGCCACCAGCAGATCGGGACGGGACTATGGCTACACCTTC.

The chain couples TRBV15 to TRBJ2-7, with 7 bases lining up with TRBD2. The CDR3 length is 17 residues. Germline V lookup: CDR1 LNHNV, CDR2 YYDKDF (reference sequence). The ends lost 1 base at V and 0 bases at J; junction bases unmatched: 9. CDR3 DNA: TGTGCCACCAGCAGAGCCCTCAGCGGGGCCCGCTCCTACGAGCAGTACTTC. Residues: CATSRALSGARSYEQYF.

V gene TRBV6-1 combines with J gene TRBJ1-5; TRBD1 might be the D (6 bases). Germline assignment: CDR1 MNHNS and CDR2 SASEGT. Trimming left V 1 base short and J 3 bases short, with 10 bases between. The CDR3 has 15 residues. The CDR3, as DNA: TGTGCCAGCAGTGAAGTAGGGGGTGTCAATCAGCCCCAGCATTTT. Encoded protein: CASSEVGGVNQPQHF.

The V call is TRBV6-1, the J call TRBJ1-5, with D unclear. Germline CDR1 and CDR2: MNHNS and SASEGT. Trimming removed 11 bases at V and 0 bases at J, with 14 bases between. The CDR3 has 14 residues. CDR3 nucleotide sequence: TGTGCCGGCGCCTGGACGGATAGCAATCAGCCCCAGCATTTT. Translating gives CAGAWTDSNQPQHF.

CDR3 sequence: CASSLSGGPVRQPQHF. DNA of the CDR3: TGTGCCAGCAGTTTAAGCGGGGGGCCGGTACGTCAGCCCCAGCATTTT. The chain links TRBV28 to TRBJ1-5, with D possibly matching TRBD1 (6 bases). Looked up from germline, CDR1 is MDHEN and CDR2 is SYDVKM. V shed 2 bases and J shed 6 bases, with 17 bases lying between them. This CDR3 region has 16 residues.

This sequence joins TRBV5-1 and TRBJ2-3; 8 bases match TRBD1. This CDR3 region has 15 residues. Germline V gene data show CDR1 as SGHRS and CDR2 as YFSETQ. V was clipped by 4 bases and J by 4 bases; unmatched bases: 8. The CDR3 DNA sequence: TGCGCCAGCAGCCTCTCAGGACAGGGATCAGATACGCAGTATTTT. Translating it yields CASSLSGQGSDTQYF.

The J gene is TRBJ1-6, the V gene TRBV5-1; no clear D gene. The CDR3 runs to 14 residues. The V gene's germline CDR1 is SGHRS and CDR2 YFSETQ. V lost 0 bases and J 6 bases, leaving 7 bases between the germline ends. The CDR3 bases are TGCGCCAGCAGCTTGGGGGTGGCTAATTCACCCCTCCACTTT. Amino acid sequence: CASSLGVANSPLHF.

V gene TRBV28 combines with J gene TRBJ2-5; D tentatively fits TRBD1 or TRBD2 (5 bases each). This CDR3 is 15 amino acids long. The germline CDR1 and CDR2 sequences are MDHEN and SYDVKM. V gave up 6 bases and J gave up 1 base, with 15 bases separating them. Written as DNA, the CDR3 is TGTGCCAGCAGCCGCTCGGGGCAGCTCCAAGAGACCCAGTACTTC. It specifies CASSRSGQLQETQYF.

This clone has just a few counts. Other DNA variants within this sample encode the same CDR3. The chain links TRBV29-1 to TRBJ1-5; D uncertain. V was cut by 5 bases and J by 0 bases, with 5 bases left in between. The germline V gene encodes CDR1 SQVTM and CDR2 ANQGSEA. This CDR3 comprises 12 residues. The CDR3 loop is CSVRDSNQPQHF. The CDR3 coding sequence is TGCAGCGTTCGAGATAGCAATCAGCCCCAGCATTTT.

The chain has TRBV30 and TRBJ2-5; a possible D gene is TRBD1 (8 bases). The CDR3 is 16 amino acids. Germline loops: CDR1 GTSNPN, CDR2 SVGIG (reference sequence). V dropped 2 bases and J dropped 5 bases, with 21 bases sitting between them. This CDR3 reads CAWSSHTGGVRETQYF. The CDR3 nucleotides read TGTGCCTGGAGTTCCCACACAGGGGGGGTCCGGGAGACCCAGTACTTC.

This clone was counted once. This rearrangement joins TRBV19 to TRBJ1-1, with D unclear. CDR1 and CDR2 from the germline V gene are LNHDA and SQIVND (reference sequence). Deletions cut 5 bases from V and 1 base from J, with 11 bases between. The CDR3 sequence is 14 residues long. The CDR3 nucleotides read TGTGCCAGTAGTTGGTCAATTTCGAACACTGAAGCTTTCTTT. This codes for CASSWSISNTEAFF. The entire variable domain, with the rest obtained from reference TRBV19 and TRBJ1-1, is as follows: DGGITQSPKYLFRKEGQNVTLSCEQNLNHDAMYWYRQDPGQGLRLIYYSQIVNDFQKGDIAEGYSVSREKKESFPLTVTSAQKNPTAFYLCASSWSISNTEAFFGQGTRLTVV.

The chain uses TRBV10-3 and TRBJ1-1, with 8 bases identical to TRBD1. The CDR3 is made up of 16 amino acids. The germline V gene has CDR1 ENHRY and CDR2 SYGVKD. The junction had 9 bases not matched to a gene; V was cut back by 6 bases and J by 0 bases. In nucleotides, the CDR3 is TGTGCCATCAGGGCCGGACAGGGAGGTATGAACACTGAAGCTTTCTTT. Translating gives CAIRAGQGGMNTEAFF.

The gene calls are TRBV5-6 and TRBJ1-5, with D maybe TRBD1 (6 bases). Trimming took 7 bases from V and 6 from J, leaving 14 bases between them. The CDR3 contains 13 residues. From germline, CDR1 is SGHDT and CDR2 YYEEEE. This CDR3 reads CASQFRGAQPQHF. Written as DNA, the CDR3 is TGTGCCAGCCAATTCCGGGGGGCTCAGCCCCAGCATTTT.

The V and J genes are TRBV6-1 and TRBJ1-3, with D perhaps TRBD1 (6 bases). The CDR3 totals 15 residues. The V end lost 8 bases, the J end lost 2 bases, and 16 bases lay between the germline ends. Germline values: CDR1 MNHNS, CDR2 SASEGT. This CDR3 reads CASLFEGGPGNTIYF. The CDR3 nucleotides are TGTGCCAGCTTATTCGAGGGGGGGCCTGGAAACACCATATATTTT.

This chain uses TRBV6-1 with TRBJ1-1; D remains unclear. Germline V gene data show CDR1 as MNHNS and CDR2 as SASEGT. The length of the CDR3 is 13 residues. Trimming pared 4 bases from V and 1 base from J, leaving 7 bases between. CDR3 residues: CASSVSENTEAFF. CDR3 in DNA: TGTGCCAGCAGTGTATCTGAGAACACTGAAGCTTTCTTT.

The chain links TRBV15 to TRBJ2-5; TRBD1 agrees at 9 bases. This CDR3 has 13 residues. Germline CDR1 is LNHNV and CDR2 is YYDKDF (reference sequence). Trimming at V came to 6 bases and at J to 3 bases, leaving 2 bases not matched to a gene. The chain's CDR3 is CATSRTGEETQYF. The CDR3 DNA follows: TGTGCCACCAGTCGGACAGGGGAAGAGACCCAGTACTTC.

The V gene is TRBV10-3, the J gene TRBJ2-2; the match to TRBD2 covers 10 bases. CDR1 and CDR2 from the germline V gene are ENHRY and SYGVKD. CDR3 length: 13 residues. The J segment lost 6 bases and the V segment lost 10 bases, leaving 5 bases of the junction unmatched. The CDR3 loop reads CATLAGDPGELFF. In nucleotides, the CDR3 is TGTGCCACCCTAGCGGGGGATCCCGGGGAGCTGTTTTTT.

J is TRBJ2-5 and V is TRBV5-3; perhaps TRBD1 as D (6 bases). TRBV5-3 is an open reading frame whose function is uncertain. V was trimmed by 6 bases and J by 5 bases, leaving 32 bases between them. The CDR3 covers 19 residues. The CDR3 is CARTSPPGENDGRMETQYF. The CDR3 coding sequence is TGTGCCAGAACCTCACCCCCAGGGGAGAATGACGGACGCATGGAGACCCAGTACTTC.

This chain links TRBV6-6 with TRBJ2-1; D is perhaps TRBD1 (7 bases). Germline V gives CDR1 MNHNY, CDR2 SVGAGI (reference sequence). V lost 6 bases and J 5 bases, leaving 11 bases between the germline ends. This CDR3 has 13 amino acids. The CDR3 coding sequence is TGTGCCAGCAGGGAGGGACAGAACAATGAGCAGTTCTTC. This codes for CASREGQNNEQFF.